The 30 T cell receptor beta chains below come from one sample, sequenced in a study of blood T cells in healthy people across ages. The second PCR ran about 6 to 11 cycles with a sample-barcoded 5' primer and J-beta primers. Via MiXCR, TCRdb re-called the 5' RACE reads, giving one row per CDR3 protein. Here the sample spans about 680,000 distinct CDR3 sequences, around 45% being singletons. Sequencing was performed on blood. Receptor source: a woman aged 60-75 years in good health.

This clonotype has more than one count but fewer than ten. The gene calls are TRBV4-3 and TRBJ2-1; D is unresolved. Deletions cut 4 bases from V and 7 bases from J, with 8 bases between. This CDR3 comprises 12 residues. Germline CDR1 and CDR2: LGHNA and YSLEER. This CDR3 reads CASSRPPNEQFF. Written as DNA, the CDR3 is TGCGCCAGCAGCCGACCCCCAAATGAGCAGTTCTTC.

The chain combines TRBV4-3 with TRBJ2-1; 7 nucleotides line up with TRBD2. The CDR3 covers 15 residues. Germline-derived CDR1 and CDR2 are LGHNA and YSLEER. V was pared by 2 bases and J by 8 bases, with 9 bases of the junction left unmatched. CDR3 coding DNA: TGCGCCAGCAGCCAATACCGCGGGAGTTCGTATGAGCAGTTCTTC. It specifies CASSQYRGSSYEQFF.

The chain carries TRBV7-3 and TRBJ2-1, with 9 bases fitting TRBD2. The germline gives CDR1 SGHTA, CDR2 FQGTGA. CDR3 length: 17 amino acids. J was trimmed by 6 bases and V by 2 bases; bases with no gene match: 11. The DNA of the CDR3 is TGTGCCAGCAGCTTAGGGGGAGCGGGAGGATTTGCCAATGAGCAGTTCTTC. As protein: CASSLGGAGGFANEQFF.

This chain uses TRBV29-1 with TRBJ2-2; D call uncertain. Germline CDR1 reads SQVTM; CDR2 reads ANQGSEA. V was pared by 0 bases and J by 6 bases, with 17 bases between. The CDR3 sequence is 16 residues long. CDR3: CSVEDPEGYVPGELFF. The CDR3 DNA is TGCAGCGTTGAAGATCCGGAAGGATATGTTCCCGGGGAGCTGTTTTTT.

The chain employs TRBV7-9 and TRBJ1-3; D is uncertain. In germline, CDR1 is SEHNR, CDR2 FQNEAQ (reference sequence). V was trimmed by 8 bases and J by 0 bases, leaving 5 bases between them. This CDR3 is built from 12 residues. The CDR3 here is CASGRSGNTIYF. The CDR3 DNA reads as TGTGCCAGCGGCCGCTCTGGAAACACCATATATTTT.

This clonotype was observed a few times. This sequence may be a read error, since a much larger clone differs from it by one base. This chain joins TRBV3-1 and TRBJ2-5; D is perhaps TRBD1 (6 bases). The CDR3 contains 14 residues. V was trimmed by 0 bases and J by 11 bases, leaving 16 bases between them. Per the germline V gene, CDR1 is LGHDT and CDR2 is YNNKEL (reference sequence). CDR3 sequence reads: CASSQDPGESEQYF. DNA for the CDR3: TGTGCCAGCAGCCAAGATCCAGGGGAATCTGAGCAGTACTTC.

At least ten counts were recorded for this clonotype. The chain links TRBV29-1 to TRBJ2-7; 7 bases align to TRBD2. In germline, CDR1 is SQVTM, CDR2 ANQGSEA. This CDR3 is 12 amino acids long. V trimming: 3 bases; J trimming: 6 bases; junction bases outside the gene matches: 5. CDR3 DNA sequence: TGCAGCGTTGATGTCGGGAGGCGCGAGCAGTACTTC. Protein: CSVDVGRREQYF.

In its sample, this clonotype was seen a few times. The chain uses TRBV4-2 and TRBJ1-1, with TRBD1 as a possible D gene (6 bases). Germline V gene sequence: CDR1 LGHNA, CDR2 YNFKEQ. CDR3 length: 13 amino acids. Trimming removed 4 bases from V and 5 bases from J, with 11 bases in between. The CDR3 bases are TGTGCCAGCAGCCGAAGAGGGGGGACTGAAGCTTTCTTT. The encoded protein is CASSRRGGTEAFF.

The rearrangement uses TRBV5-4 and TRBJ2-1; D is possibly TRBD2 (6 bases). The V end was cut by 6 bases, the J end by 3 bases, with 13 bases between. This CDR3 spans 14 amino acids. Germline values: CDR1 SGHNT, CDR2 YYREEE (reference sequence). Written as DNA, the CDR3 is TGTGCCAGCAAGGCGGGGTGGGACTACAATGAGCAGTTCTTC. Translating gives CASKAGWDYNEQFF.

V and J are TRBV12-3 or TRBV12-4 and TRBJ2-5; TRBD1 matches at 8 bases. The CDR3 has 12 residues. Trimming took 7 bases from V and 11 from J; bases not matched to a gene: 9. The CDR3 here is CASNRWTGQQYF. DNA for the CDR3: TGTGCCAGCAACAGATGGACAGGGCAGCAGTACTTC.

This clonotype was seen a few times. V and J are TRBV29-1 and TRBJ1-2; D is possibly TRBD1 (5 bases). Germline V gives CDR1 SQVTM, CDR2 ANQGSEA. V was pared by 7 bases and J by 2 bases, with 14 bases between. The CDR3 is 13 amino acids. Written as DNA, the CDR3 is TGCAGCGGCGGGGGGGACGCCAACTATGGCTACACCTTC. The encoded protein is CSGGGDANYGYTF.

V usage is TRBV20-1 and J usage is TRBJ1-1, with 7 positions matching TRBD1. The length of the CDR3 is 14 residues. The V gene's germline CDR1 is DFQATT and CDR2 SNEGSKA (reference sequence). Unmatched junction bases numbered 8, after V lost 7 bases and J lost 0 bases. CDR3 sequence: CSVKQGTVNTEAFF. The CDR3 region has the DNA TGCAGTGTCAAACAGGGGACGGTGAACACTGAAGCTTTCTTT.

This clonotype has a count of ten or more. The chain links TRBV6-5 to TRBJ2-4, with D unresolved. V lost 2 bases and J lost 8, with 7 bases in between. This CDR3 is 12 amino acids long. Germline-derived CDR1 and CDR2 are MNHEY and SVGAGI. CDR3 DNA sequence: TGTGCCAGCAGTTACGCAGGAGACATTCAGTACTTC. It specifies CASSYAGDIQYF.

The sample holds many counts of this clonotype. The chain employs TRBV6-5 and TRBJ2-7; D is possibly TRBD1 or TRBD2 (5 bases each). Germline V gene data show CDR1 as MNHEY and CDR2 as SVGAGI. V was pared by 8 bases and J by 0 bases, with 14 bases between. The CDR3 is made up of 14 amino acids. CDR3 protein: CASLRDLNSYEQYF. In DNA form, the CDR3 reads TGTGCCAGCCTTCGGGACCTGAACTCCTACGAGCAGTACTTC.

The chain is built from TRBV20-1 and TRBJ1-5, with 8 bases aligning to TRBD1. V lost 2 bases to trimming and J lost 1 base; unmatched junction nucleotides: 7. Germline V gene data show CDR1 as DFQATT and CDR2 as SNEGSKA (reference sequence). CDR3 length: 16 amino acids. CDR3 region: CSARQGAYRSNQPQHF. As DNA, the CDR3 is TGCAGTGCTAGACAGGGGGCCTATCGGAGCAATCAGCCCCAGCATTTT.

This chain uses TRBV27 with TRBJ1-2; 7 bases are a match to TRBD1. This CDR3 spans 16 amino acids. Per germline, CDR1 MNHEY and CDR2 SMNVEV (reference sequence). V was clipped by 4 bases and J by 3 bases; unmatched bases: 11. The CDR3 region has the DNA TGTGCCAGCAGTTCCCCAGGACAGGCAGGGGACTATGGCTACACCTTC. This translates into CASSSPGQAGDYGYTF.

This clonotype has just one count. The chain has TRBV28 and TRBJ2-7, with TRBD1 matching over 9 bases. The germline V gene has CDR1 MDHEN and CDR2 SYDVKM. The CDR3 has 14 residues. The V and J ends lost 6 bases and 3 bases, in that order; junction bases with no gene match: 6. The CDR3 coding sequence is TGTGCCAGCAGATGGCCGGGACAGGGCTACGAGCAGTACTTC. It translates to CASRWPGQGYEQYF.

The DNA for the CDR3 is TGTGCCAGCAGTTACTTACTAGCGGGAGTCCTTCCGGTAGGCTCCTACAATGAGCAGTTCTTC. Protein: CASSYLLAGVLPVGSYNEQFF. This chain uses TRBV6-5 with TRBJ2-1; TRBD2 matches 11 bases. Germline V CDR1 and CDR2: MNHEY, SVGAGI. This CDR3 spans 21 amino acids. The J segment lost 0 bases and the V segment lost 1 base, leaving 14 bases of the junction unmatched.

This clonotype was observed many times. The J gene is TRBJ2-3, the V gene TRBV7-9; 10 bases match TRBD2. The CDR3 contains 17 residues. The V segment lost 2 bases and the J segment 4 bases; nucleotides outside the gene matches: 9. Germline assignment: CDR1 SEHNR and CDR2 FQNEAQ (reference sequence). The CDR3 sequence is CASSLWPSGRIADTQYF. CDR3 bases: TGTGCCAGCAGCTTATGGCCTAGCGGGAGAATCGCAGATACGCAGTATTTT.

The chain links TRBV20-1 to TRBJ2-7, with 7 bases fitting TRBD1. The CDR3 is 16 amino acids. J gave up 2 bases and V 1 base, and 11 bases lay outside the gene matches. Germline values: CDR1 DFQATT, CDR2 SNEGSKA (reference sequence). CDR3 nucleotides: TGCAGTGCTAGAGGTAGTTGGGGACAGCTAACCTACGAGCAGTACTTC. Protein product: CSARGSWGQLTYEQYF.

This clonotype turned up a few times. The chain has TRBV20-1 and TRBJ1-1; 7 bases fit TRBD1. This CDR3 comprises 11 residues. The germline CDR1 and CDR2 sequences are DFQATT and SNEGSKA (reference sequence). With 6 bases clipped from V and 7 bases from J, the junction kept 5 bases outside the gene matches. The CDR3 sequence is CSARRQGEAFF. The CDR3 DNA sequence: TGCAGTGCCCGAAGACAGGGTGAAGCTTTCTTT.

J is TRBJ1-6 and V is TRBV7-3; D remains unclear. This CDR3 is built from 13 residues. Trimming shortened V by 4 bases and J by 8 bases, and 9 bases separated the two germline ends. Germline assignment: CDR1 SGHTA and CDR2 FQGTGA. The CDR3 DNA follows: TGTGCCAGCAGCTCAAACTGGGATTCACCCCTCCACTTT. Translated, it gives CASSSNWDSPLHF.

This clonotype was detected a few times. The chain couples TRBV4-2 to TRBJ2-7; 10 bases align to TRBD1. V lost 2 bases to trimming and J lost 3 bases; unmatched junction nucleotides: 4. The CDR3 consists of 15 residues. The germline gives CDR1 LGHNA, CDR2 YNFKEQ. CDR3: CASSQSDRGDYEQYF. The CDR3, as DNA: TGTGCCAGCAGCCAATCGGACAGGGGGGACTACGAGCAGTACTTC.

The chain carries TRBV5-1 and TRBJ2-3, with 9 positions matching TRBD1. Germline assignment: CDR1 SGHRS and CDR2 YFSETQ. With V trimmed by 0 bases and J by 5 bases, 1 base remained unmatched. This CDR3 has 14 amino acids. The CDR3 loop is CASSLGQGGDTQYF. The DNA of the CDR3 is TGCGCCAGCAGCTTGGGACAGGGGGGAGATACGCAGTATTTT.

This clonotype was counted only a few times. The chain couples TRBV28 to TRBJ2-3; D ambiguous. V shed 5 bases and J shed 5 bases, with 17 bases lying between them. CDR1 is MDHEN, CDR2 SYDVKM, per germline. The CDR3 covers 15 residues. Here the CDR3 DNA reads TGTGCCAGCAGTCTGGCCCCCAGTACCAGAGATACGCAGTATTTT. Its translation is CASSLAPSTRDTQYF.

DNA of the CDR3: TGCAGTGCTAGAGCCTACACAGAGGAGCAGTTCTTC. It specifies CSARAYTEEQFF. This chain uses TRBV20-1 with TRBJ2-1; D call uncertain. The CDR3 sequence is 12 residues long. In germline, CDR1 is DFQATT, CDR2 SNEGSKA (reference sequence). V shed 1 base and J shed 10 bases, with 11 bases lying between them.

This sequence joins TRBV5-1 and TRBJ2-2; D is perhaps TRBD1 (7 bases). There are 15 residues in the CDR3. CDR1 and CDR2 from the germline V gene are SGHRS and YFSETQ. V lost 4 bases, J lost 6 bases, and 16 bases lay in between. CDR3: CASSPGGPNAGELFF. The CDR3 nucleotides are TGCGCCAGCAGCCCAGGGGGGCCTAACGCCGGGGAGCTGTTTTTT.

The J gene is TRBJ2-7, the V gene TRBV27, with no clear D. The CDR3 length is 16 residues. Germline CDR1 reads MNHEY; CDR2 reads SMNVEV (reference sequence). With 5 bases removed from V and 1 base from J, the gap between germline ends came to 18 bases. CDR3 sequence: CASSPDSRRWSYEQYF. Written as DNA, the CDR3 is TGTGCCAGCAGTCCAGATTCGCGGAGATGGTCCTACGAGCAGTACTTC.

The J gene is TRBJ1-2, the V gene TRBV28; no clear D. V shed 1 base and J shed 6 bases, with 6 bases lying between them. CDR1 and CDR2 from the germline V gene are MDHEN and SYDVKM. The CDR3 spans 12 residues. CDR3 nucleotides: TGTGCCAGCAGTTTATCCCAGCATGGCTACACCTTC. Amino acid sequence: CASSLSQHGYTF.

There are a few counts of this clonotype. The rearrangement uses TRBV5-1 and TRBJ1-1; possible D gene TRBD1, 5 bases. CDR1 and CDR2 from the germline V gene are SGHRS and YFSETQ. The CDR3 sequence is 15 residues long. Trimming removed 0 bases from V and 1 base from J, with 10 bases in between. CDR3 in DNA: TGCGCCAGCAGCTTGGCAGGGTTCGGGAACACTGAAGCTTTCTTT. It translates to CASSLAGFGNTEAFF.